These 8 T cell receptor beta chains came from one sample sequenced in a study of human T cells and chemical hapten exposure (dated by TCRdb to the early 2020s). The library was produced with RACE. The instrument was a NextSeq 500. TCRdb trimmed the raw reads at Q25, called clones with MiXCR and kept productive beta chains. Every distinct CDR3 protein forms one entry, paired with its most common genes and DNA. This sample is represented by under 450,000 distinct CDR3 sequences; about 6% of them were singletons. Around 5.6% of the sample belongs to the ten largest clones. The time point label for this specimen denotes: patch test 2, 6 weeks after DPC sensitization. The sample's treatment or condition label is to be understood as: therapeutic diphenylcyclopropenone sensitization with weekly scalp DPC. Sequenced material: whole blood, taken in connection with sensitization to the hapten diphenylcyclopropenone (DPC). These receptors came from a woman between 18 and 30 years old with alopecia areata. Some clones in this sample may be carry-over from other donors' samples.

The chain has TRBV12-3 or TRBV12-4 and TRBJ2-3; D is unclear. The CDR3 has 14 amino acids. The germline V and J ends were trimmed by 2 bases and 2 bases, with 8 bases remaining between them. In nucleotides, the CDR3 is TGTGCCAGCAGTTTATACGGAAACACAGATACGCAGTATTTT. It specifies CASSLYGNTDTQYF.

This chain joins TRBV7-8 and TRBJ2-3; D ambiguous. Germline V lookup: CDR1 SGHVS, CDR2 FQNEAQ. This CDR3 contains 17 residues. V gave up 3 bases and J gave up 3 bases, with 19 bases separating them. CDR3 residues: CASSLAIGPMETDTQYF. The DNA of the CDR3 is TGTGCCAGCAGCTTGGCAATAGGGCCAATGGAAACAGATACGCAGTATTTT.

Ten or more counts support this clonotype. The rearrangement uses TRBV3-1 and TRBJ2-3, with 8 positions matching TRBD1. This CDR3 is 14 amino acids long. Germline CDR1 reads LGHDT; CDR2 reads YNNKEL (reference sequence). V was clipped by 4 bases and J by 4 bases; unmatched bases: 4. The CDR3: CASSLGQGPDTQYF. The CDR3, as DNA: TGTGCCAGCAGCCTTGGACAGGGCCCAGATACGCAGTATTTT.

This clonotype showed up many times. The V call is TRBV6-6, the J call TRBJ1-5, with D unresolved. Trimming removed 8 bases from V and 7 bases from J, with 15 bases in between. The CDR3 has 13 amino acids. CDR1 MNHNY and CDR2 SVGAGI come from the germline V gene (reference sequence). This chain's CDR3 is CASENGVGQPQHF. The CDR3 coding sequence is TGTGCCAGCGAGAATGGTGTCGGACAGCCCCAGCATTTT.

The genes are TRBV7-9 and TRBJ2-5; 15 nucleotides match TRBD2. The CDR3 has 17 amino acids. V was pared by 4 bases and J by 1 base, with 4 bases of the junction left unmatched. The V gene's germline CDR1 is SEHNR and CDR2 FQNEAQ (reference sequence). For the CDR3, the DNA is TGTGCCAGCAGCTCCCCGGGACTAGCGGGGGGCCAAGAGACCCAGTACTTC. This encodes CASSSPGLAGGQETQYF.

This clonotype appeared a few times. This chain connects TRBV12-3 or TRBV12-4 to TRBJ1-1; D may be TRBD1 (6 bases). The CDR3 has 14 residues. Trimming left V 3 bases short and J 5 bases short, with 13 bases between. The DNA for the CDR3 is TGTGCCAGCAGTTTTCAGGGGAAGGGGACTGAAGCTTTCTTT. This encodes CASSFQGKGTEAFF.

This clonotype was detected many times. The CDR3 DNA is TGTGCCAGCAGCTGGGGACAGTTCTCTGGGGCCAACGTCCTGACTTTC. Its protein is CASSWGQFSGANVLTF. The rearrangement links TRBV5-6 to TRBJ2-6; the match to TRBD1 covers 7 bases. The junction had 3 bases not matched to a gene; V was cut back by 3 bases and J by 0 bases. The CDR3 sequence is 16 residues long. Germline lookup yields CDR1 SGHDT and CDR2 YYEEEE.

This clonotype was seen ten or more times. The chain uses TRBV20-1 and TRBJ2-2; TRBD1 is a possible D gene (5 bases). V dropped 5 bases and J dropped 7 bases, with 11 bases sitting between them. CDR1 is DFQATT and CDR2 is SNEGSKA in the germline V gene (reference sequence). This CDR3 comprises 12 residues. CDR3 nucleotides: TGCAGTGCTTCAGCAGGGTTCGGGGAGCTGTTTTTT. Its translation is CSASAGFGELFF.